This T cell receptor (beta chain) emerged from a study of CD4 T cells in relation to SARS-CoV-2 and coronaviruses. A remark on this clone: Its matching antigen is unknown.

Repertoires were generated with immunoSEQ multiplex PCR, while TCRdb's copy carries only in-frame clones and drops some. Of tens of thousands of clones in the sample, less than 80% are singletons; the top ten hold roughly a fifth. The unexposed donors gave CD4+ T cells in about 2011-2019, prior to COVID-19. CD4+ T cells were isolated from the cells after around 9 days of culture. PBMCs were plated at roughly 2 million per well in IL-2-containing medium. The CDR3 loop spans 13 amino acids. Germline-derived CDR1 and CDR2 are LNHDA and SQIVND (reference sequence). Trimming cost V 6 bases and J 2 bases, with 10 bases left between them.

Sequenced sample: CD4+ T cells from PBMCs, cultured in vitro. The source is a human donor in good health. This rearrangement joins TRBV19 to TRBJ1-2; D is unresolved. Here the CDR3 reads CASRGLRNYGYTF. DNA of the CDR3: TGTGCCAGTAGGGGCTTGAGGAACTATGGCTACACCTTC.